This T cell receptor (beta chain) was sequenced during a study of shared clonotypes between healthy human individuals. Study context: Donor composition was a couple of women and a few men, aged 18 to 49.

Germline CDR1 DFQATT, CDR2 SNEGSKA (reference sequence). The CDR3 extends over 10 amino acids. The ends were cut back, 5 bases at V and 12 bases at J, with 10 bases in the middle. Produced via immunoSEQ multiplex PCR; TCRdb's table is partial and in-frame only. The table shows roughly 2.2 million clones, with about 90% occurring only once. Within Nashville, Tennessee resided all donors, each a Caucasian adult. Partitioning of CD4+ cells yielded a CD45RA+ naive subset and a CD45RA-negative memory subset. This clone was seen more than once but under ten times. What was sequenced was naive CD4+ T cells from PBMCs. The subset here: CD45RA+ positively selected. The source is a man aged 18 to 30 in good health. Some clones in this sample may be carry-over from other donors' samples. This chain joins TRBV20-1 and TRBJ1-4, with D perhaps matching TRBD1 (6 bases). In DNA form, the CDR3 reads TGCAGTGCTGTGAGGGGGGAACTGTTTTTT. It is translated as CSAVRGELFF.